Listed below are T cell receptor beta chains from one sample, sequenced in a study of blood T cell repertoires in COVID-19. Generated by immunoSEQ multiplex PCR, the TCRdb table keeps only in-frame clones and is missing some. Among approximately 220,000 clones listed, roughly 82% were seen once. Sample: peripheral blood. Receptors originate from a woman in her 70s with acute or convalescent COVID-19. Each CDR3 is given with its conserved first and last residue. D genes are given only for firm matches. Not all rows give a size; the values are once, few, many and, for expanded clones, a class.

clone size	V gene	J gene	CDR3 length	D gene	CDR3 protein	CDR3 DNA
-	TRBV5-6	TRBJ2-7	14	-	CASSLTGTPYEQYF	TGTGCCAGCAGCTTGACAGGGACCCCTTACGAGCAGTACTTC
few	TRBV6-5	TRBJ2-7	15	-	CASTRLSRGFNEQYF	TGTGCCAGCACTAGATTGTCGCGGGGCTTCAACGAGCAGTACTTC
few	TRBV6-5	TRBJ2-2	13	TRBD1	CASDRGNTGELFF	TGTGCCAGCGACAGGGGGAACACCGGGGAGCTGTTTTTT
once	TRBV18	TRBJ2-7	16	TRBD1	CASSPGRDRGVNEQYF	TGTGCCAGCTCACCAGGAAGGGACAGGGGGGTCAACGAGCAGTACTTC
-	TRBV11-2	TRBJ1-1	15	-	CASSLDPGAFTEAFF	TGTGCCAGCAGCTTAGATCCAGGGGCTTTCACTGAAGCTTTCTTT
-	TRBV5-5	TRBJ2-2	16	TRBD2	CASSETSGANTGELFF	TGTGCCAGCAGCGAAACTAGCGGGGCGAACACCGGGGAGCTGTTTTTT
once	TRBV4-3	TRBJ2-5	13	-	CASSHNQRETQYF	TGCGCCAGCAGCCACAATCAGCGAGAGACCCAGTACTTC
few	TRBV6-2/TRBV6-3	TRBJ1-1	15	-	CASSYSRTSGFEAFF	TGTGCCAGCAGTTACTCGAGAACGTCGGGGTTTGAAGCTTTCTTT
-	TRBV6-6	TRBJ1-1	13	-	CASSAGASAGAFF	TGTGCCAGCAGTGCCGGGGCTAGTGCGGGGGCTTTCTTT
-	TRBV9	TRBJ1-1	16	TRBD1	CASSAHPGDRGMSAFF	TGTGCCAGCAGCGCCCACCCCGGAGACAGGGGTATGAGTGCTTTCTTT
-	TRBV5-4	TRBJ2-1	15	TRBD2	CASSLIGTSRDEQFF	TGTGCCAGCAGCTTAATAGGGACTAGCAGGGATGAGCAGTTCTTC
-	TRBV7-9	TRBJ1-3	16	-	CASSLGGIFAGNTIYF	TGTGCCAGCAGCTTAGGAGGGATCTTCGCTGGAAACACCATATATTTT
-	TRBV24-1	TRBJ2-2	12	-	CATSRNTGELFF	TGTGCCACCAGTCGGAACACCGGGGAGCTGTTTTTT
-	TRBV7-2	TRBJ1-1	15	-	CASSESSGLGTEAFF	TGTGCCAGCAGCGAATCATCCGGACTTGGGACTGAAGCTTTCTTT
-	TRBV5-4	TRBJ1-1	14	-	CASSLTEGNTEAFF	TGTGCCAGCAGCTTAACTGAGGGGAACACTGAAGCTTTCTTT
-	TRBV10-3	TRBJ1-3	14	TRBD1	CAISESRQGDTIYF	TGTGCCATCAGTGAGTCGAGACAGGGAGACACCATATATTTT
few	TRBV18	TRBJ1-6	16	TRBD1	CASSPPSAGGNSPLHF	TGTGCCAGCTCACCACCGTCGGCAGGGGGAAATTCACCCCTCCACTTT
-	TRBV5-4	TRBJ2-2	15	TRBD1	CASSSRQGSAGELFF	TGTGCCAGCAGCTCCCGACAGGGGTCGGCCGGGGAGCTGTTTTTT
-	TRBV3-1/TRBV3-2	TRBJ1-1	13	-	CASSQGGTVEAFF	TGTGCCAGCAGCCAAGGCGGGACGGTTGAAGCTTTCTTT
-	TRBV6-5	TRBJ1-2	15	-	CASSYGGRVDYGYTF	TGTGCCAGCAGTTACGGGGGCAGGGTAGACTATGGCTACACCTTC
few	TRBV7-9	TRBJ1-6	14	TRBD1	CASSSGQGVSPLHF	TGTGCCAGCAGCTCCGGACAGGGAGTTTCACCCCTCCACTTT
-	TRBV11-2	TRBJ1-1	16	-	CASSLRRKVGDTEAFF	TGTGCCAGCAGCCTAAGGAGGAAGGTGGGAGACACTGAAGCTTTCTTT
-	TRBV24-1	TRBJ1-5	16	TRBD1	CATSDAGTGANQPQHF	TGTGCCACCAGTGACGCCGGGACAGGCGCCAATCAGCCCCAGCATTTT
-	TRBV4-3	TRBJ2-5	16	TRBD1	CASSQDLGYRGETQYF	TGCGCCAGCAGCCAAGATTTGGGTTACAGGGGGGAGACCCAGTACTTC
many	TRBV5-1	TRBJ1-5	15	TRBD1	CASSLGTGPYQPQHF	TGCGCCAGCAGCTTGGGGACAGGGCCGTATCAGCCCCAGCATTTT
-	TRBV7-6	TRBJ2-3	17	TRBD2	CASSLRSSGARTDTQYF	TGTGCCAGCAGCTTACGGTCTAGCGGGGCCCGCACAGATACGCAGTATTTT
-	TRBV4-2	TRBJ1-5	17	TRBD1	CASSPSPGTGIGQPQHF	TGTGCCAGCAGCCCATCCCCCGGGACAGGGATTGGACAGCCCCAGCATTTT
-	TRBV18	TRBJ1-1	20	TRBD1	CASSPGVRQGLSATNTEAFF	TGTGCCAGCTCACCCGGAGTCCGACAGGGGCTAAGTGCCACCAACACTGAAGCTTTCTTT
-	TRBV28	TRBJ1-2	13	-	CASSLGQGGGYTF	TGTGCCAGCAGTTTGGGGCAGGGAGGAGGCTACACCTTC
once	TRBV5-6	TRBJ1-2	13	-	CASSSDGGHGYTF	TGTGCCAGCAGCTCCGACGGGGGGCATGGCTACACCTTC
few	TRBV12-3/TRBV12-4	TRBJ2-1	12	-	CASSLWQNEQFF	TGTGCCAGCAGTTTGTGGCAGAATGAGCAGTTCTTC
once	TRBV6-6	TRBJ1-1	13	-	CASSSPPGTEAFF	TGTGCCAGCAGTTCCCCTCCCGGTACTGAAGCTTTCTTT
-	TRBV7-9	TRBJ2-4	18	TRBD2	CASSFGTSGPRIGDIQYF	TGTGCCAGCAGCTTTGGGACTAGCGGGCCTCGAATCGGGGACATTCAGTACTTC
-	TRBV19	TRBJ1-3	15	-	CASSITGIAGNTIYF	TGTGCCAGTAGTATTACCGGGATTGCTGGAAACACCATATATTTT
-	TRBV3-1/TRBV3-2	TRBJ2-3	15	-	CASSLRRGRTDTQYF	TGTGCCAGCAGCCTTCGCAGAGGCCGCACAGATACGCAGTATTTT
-	TRBV2	TRBJ1-1	13	TRBD1	CASSATGTSEAFF	TGTGCCAGCAGTGCGACAGGGACCTCTGAAGCTTTCTTT
-	TRBV27	TRBJ2-1	16	TRBD2	CASSFAAGGPYNEQFF	TGTGCCAGCAGTTTCGCAGCGGGGGGGCCCTACAATGAGCAGTTCTTC
-	TRBV5-1	TRBJ1-5	15	TRBD1	CASSVGTQGNQPQHF	TGCGCCAGCAGCGTTGGTACACAGGGGAATCAGCCCCAGCATTTT
-	TRBV9	TRBJ1-6	13	-	CASSPEGGSPLHF	TGTGCCAGCAGCCCCGAGGGGGGGTCACCCCTCCACTTT
once	TRBV29-1	TRBJ1-1	12	TRBD1	CSVGQGPTEAFF	TGCAGCGTCGGACAGGGGCCCACTGAAGCTTTCTTT
-	TRBV19	TRBJ1-6	16	-	CASSIIGHTSPSPLHF	TGTGCCAGTAGTATTATCGGACATACATCCCCATCACCCCTCCACTTT
few	TRBV4-2	TRBJ1-4	16	TRBD1	CASSQDLGTGSEKLFF	TGTGCCAGCAGCCAAGACTTGGGGACAGGGAGTGAAAAACTGTTTTTT
once	TRBV24-1	TRBJ2-7	18	TRBD1	CATSDRSGTGGDIDEQYF	TGTGCCACCAGTGATCGATCTGGGACAGGGGGCGACATCGACGAGCAGTACTTC
-	TRBV15	TRBJ1-6	15	-	CATSSEVSYNSPLHF	TGTGCCACCTCGTCCGAGGTCTCCTATAATTCACCCCTCCACTTT
few	TRBV19	TRBJ1-6	15	-	CASSEGSSYNSPLHF	TGTGCCAGTAGTGAAGGGAGCTCCTATAATTCACCCCTCCACTTT